This T cell receptor beta chain was found in a study of T-cell memory formation after mild COVID-19. Overall study context: Among the donors, TCR clusters were largely specific to each donor. Broader study findings: Contracting clones, day 15 to 85, had balanced CD4/CD8, and later expanders favored CD4+.

Concerning this clonotype itself: The target antigen is unknown.

The V gene's germline CDR1 is LGHDT and CDR2 YNNKEL (reference sequence). There are 13 residues in the CDR3. Trimming removed 4 bases from V and 6 bases from J, with 9 bases in between. The 5'RACE method, run with constant-segment primers, produced TCR alpha and TCR beta cDNA libraries (carrying sample barcodes and UMIs). TCRdb itself ran the 5' RACE reads through MiXCR, one entry per CDR3 protein. The sample contains around 450,000 distinct CDR3 sequences, 24% of which appear only once. The source of this sequence is an adult woman who had mild COVID-19 (a few samples of this study predate the infection). Cell type and time point are not known. This chain connects TRBV3-1 to TRBJ2-2; the D is unclear. The sequencing input was PBMCs or a T cell subset sorted from them (not recorded which). DNA of the CDR3: TGTGCCAGCAGCCCTCCTAACGCCGGGGAGCTGTTTTTT. It encodes CASSPPNAGELFF.